This T cell receptor beta chain was recovered during a study of T cell clonotyping in hematopoietic cell transplantation. Study results and limitations: Pathologically expanded recipient clonotypes increased progressively from day 30 to day 180 as diversity fell. Without cell sorting, CD4 versus CD8 contributions remain unresolved.

Points on this clone: Its antigen is currently unknown.

Clones were read by immunoSEQ multiplex PCR, and TCRdb kept only the in-frame ones, dropping some. The data hold roughly 15,000 clones, with 85% to 90% observed a single time. Per the germline V gene, CDR1 is MGHRA and CDR2 is YSYEKL. Trimming removed 4 bases from V and 6 bases from J, with 6 bases in between. This CDR3 has 11 residues. This specimen was PBMCs, taken 100 days after allogeneic stem cell transplant. The receptor was isolated from a male patient aged 60-70 years who had an allogeneic stem cell transplant from a related donor, so the T cells may come from the graft donor. Some clones in this sample may be carry-over from other donors' samples. The V gene is TRBV4-1, the J gene TRBJ1-1; D not certain. In DNA form, the CDR3 reads TGCGCCAGCAGCCGGGGAGCTGAAGCTTTCTTT. Translated, it gives CASSRGAEAFF.